A single sample is the source of the 30 T cell receptor beta chains below, sequenced in a study of T cells in Graves' hyperthyroidism and ophthalmopathy. TCR beta CDR3 regions were amplified from RNA. A set of HTBI primers served as the primers for a first-round RT-PCR of the TCR CDR3. TCRdb called the multiplex PCR reads again in MiXCR, with one record for every CDR3 protein. This sample has a few hundred thousand distinct CDR3 sequences, with nearly 15% found just once. Source material: blood. These receptors originate from a woman between 45 and 60 years old with Graves' hyperthyroidism that later progressed to Graves' ophthalmopathy.

This clonotype was found many times. The V gene is TRBV5-1, the J gene TRBJ2-3, with a tentative D call TRBD2 (5 bases). Per germline, CDR1 SGHRS and CDR2 YFSETQ. The CDR3 length is 16 residues. V was cut by 0 bases and J by 0 bases, with 11 bases left in between. CDR3 in DNA: TGCGCCAGCAGCTTGGAGCGGACGGCGAGCACAGATACGCAGTATTTT. This gives the protein CASSLERTASTDTQYF. The variable domain in full, completed from reference TRBV5-1 and TRBJ2-3, reads KAGVTQTPRYLIKTRGQQVTLSCSPISGHRSVSWYQQTPGQGLQFLFEYFSETQRNKGNFPGRFSGRQFSNSRSEMNVSTLELGDSALYLCASSLERTASTDTQYFGPGTRLTVL.

This clonotype turned up a few times. This may stem from a read error, because a much larger clone lies one nucleotide away. The chain is built from TRBV2 and TRBJ2-1, with D possibly TRBD2 on 5 matching bases. Trimming took 3 bases from V and 8 from J, leaving 17 bases between them. This CDR3 is built from 15 residues. CDR1 is SNHLY and CDR2 is FYNNEI in the germline V gene. CDR3 protein: CASSDRGGLYDEQFF. The CDR3 DNA reads as TGTGCCAGCAGTGACCGAGGAGGACTTTACGATGAGCAGTTCTTC.

The sample holds many counts of this clonotype. The chain uses TRBV28 and TRBJ1-2; 11 positions agree with TRBD1. This CDR3 region has 15 residues. V lost 5 bases and J lost 4; bases outside the gene matches: 6. Germline V CDR1 and CDR2: MDHEN, SYDVKM. Here the CDR3 reads CASSTGTGGLYGYTF. The CDR3 bases are TGTGCCAGCAGTACCGGGACAGGGGGTCTCTATGGCTACACCTTC.

This clonotype showed up many times. The V call is TRBV5-1, the J call TRBJ2-2, with D uncertain. Germline CDR1 reads SGHRS; CDR2 reads YFSETQ. Trimming stripped 3 bases from V and 0 bases from J, with 9 bases between. CDR3 length equals 15 residues. CDR3 amino acids: CASSSGNTNTGELFF. CDR3 in DNA: TGCGCCAGCAGCTCAGGAAACACGAACACCGGGGAGCTGTTTTTT. Combining the CDR3 with reference TRBV5-1 and TRBJ2-2 gives the whole variable domain KAGVTQTPRYLIKTRGQQVTLSCSPISGHRSVSWYQQTPGQGLQFLFEYFSETQRNKGNFPGRFSGRQFSNSRSEMNVSTLELGDSALYLCASSSGNTNTGELFFGEGSRLTVL.

This clonotype was recorded at least ten times. The chain is built from TRBV5-4 and TRBJ2-3; maybe TRBD2 (6 bases). CDR1 and CDR2 (germline): SGHNT, YYREEE (reference sequence). The CDR3 is made up of 15 amino acids. The V end lost 0 bases, the J end lost 4 bases, and 12 bases lay between the germline ends. The CDR3 protein is CASSLAGRGADTQYF. DNA of the CDR3: TGTGCCAGCAGCTTGGCCGGGAGAGGCGCAGATACGCAGTATTTT.

This clonotype was recorded at least ten times. The genes are TRBV5-1 and TRBJ2-7; 11 bases line up with TRBD2. CDR3 size: 15 residues. Germline V lookup: CDR1 SGHRS, CDR2 YFSETQ. V gave up 6 bases and J gave up 6 bases; unmatched junction bases: 11. The CDR3 DNA is TGCGCCAGCAAATTTAGCGGGAGGGCCCTCGGCGAGCAGTACTTC. Its translation is CASKFSGRALGEQYF.

This clonotype was counted between two and nine times. The CDR3 here is CASSQAGDSGNTIYF. The CDR3, as DNA: TGTGCCAGCAGCCAAGCTGGAGACTCTGGAAACACCATATATTTT. V and J are TRBV5-8 and TRBJ1-3, with D uncertain. The CDR3 runs 15 residues. With 4 bases removed from V and 0 bases from J, the gap between germline ends came to 11 bases. Germline assignment: CDR1 SGHTS and CDR2 YDEGEE.

The sample holds many counts of this clonotype. The chain joins TRBV5-1 to TRBJ2-7; perhaps TRBD2 as D (6 bases). V was shortened by 4 bases and J by 0 bases, with 14 bases between the two germline ends. CDR1 and CDR2 (germline): SGHRS, YFSETQ. CDR3 size: 15 residues. CDR3 amino acids: CASSIRELSSYEQYF. CDR3 sequence (DNA): TGCGCCAGCAGCATCCGGGAGCTTAGCTCCTACGAGCAGTACTTC.

Concerning this clonotype itself: The CDR3 carries no conserved terminal phenylalanine or tryptophan, so it likely arises from a read error. The V call is TRBV7-9, the J call TRBJ1-2; TRBD1 is a possible D gene (5 bases). The CDR3 covers 13 residues. V lost 4 bases, J lost 6 bases, and 12 bases lay in between. The V gene's germline CDR1 is SEHNR and CDR2 FQNEAQ (reference sequence). The CDR3 DNA reads TGTGCCAGCAGCTCTCCCGGGGACCATGGCTACACCCTC. Amino acid sequence: CASSSPGDHGYTL.

This clonotype has at least ten counts. CDR3 sequence (DNA): TGTGCCAGCAGTGTTACAGGGGGCGCGAAGGTGGCTTTCTTT. Protein sequence: CASSVTGGAKVAFF. This chain joins TRBV2 and TRBJ1-1; 9 bases align to TRBD1. Germline loops: CDR1 SNHLY, CDR2 FYNNEI. V shed 4 bases and J 11 bases; nucleotides not matched to a gene: 11. This CDR3 comprises 14 residues.

With respect to this clonotype: It may be a read error: a sequence one base away is much more abundant. The genes are TRBV11-2 and TRBJ2-7; 8 positions agree with TRBD2. Losses at the gene ends were 4 bases for V and 7 bases for J; bases not matched to a gene: 12. The CDR3 is made up of 15 amino acids. From germline, CDR1 is SGHAT and CDR2 FQNNGV. The CDR3 sequence: CASSSAGLVGFEQYF. The CDR3 DNA sequence: TGTGCCAGCAGCTCAGCGGGACTAGTGGGATTTGAGCAGTACTTC.

This clonotype has a count of ten or more. The chain is built from TRBV5-1 and TRBJ2-7, with 9 bases matching TRBD1. V trimming: 1 base; J trimming: 5 bases; junction bases outside the gene matches: 13. CDR3 length equals 17 residues. Germline CDR1 and CDR2: SGHRS and YFSETQ. The CDR3 DNA reads TGCGCCAGCAGCTTGCCCCCCACCGGGACAGGGACTGACGAGCAGTACTTC. Protein sequence: CASSLPPTGTGTDEQYF.

This clonotype has at least ten counts. CDR3 in amino acids: CASSAENIQYF. The CDR3 DNA follows: TGTGCCAGCAGTGCTGAAAACATTCAGTACTTC. The genes are TRBV2 and TRBJ2-4; D is unclear. V shed 4 bases and J shed 5 bases, with 3 bases lying between them. Germline CDR1 and CDR2: SNHLY and FYNNEI. This CDR3 contains 11 residues.

This clonotype was seen repeatedly, ten times or more. The CDR3 sequence: CASSILDTSQETQYF. CDR3 sequence (DNA): TGTGCCAGCAGCATCCTAGACACCTCCCAAGAGACCCAGTACTTC. This sequence joins TRBV28 and TRBJ2-5; D ambiguous. This CDR3 contains 15 residues. V was trimmed by 6 bases and J by 1 base, leaving 15 bases between them. Germline V gene sequence: CDR1 MDHEN, CDR2 SYDVKM. Using reference TRBV28 and TRBJ2-5 for the parts outside the CDR3, the full variable domain is DVKVTQSSRYLVKRTGEKVFLECVQDMDHENMFWYRQDPGLGLRLIYFSYDVKMKEKGDIPEGYSVSREKKERFSLILESASTNQTSMYLCASSILDTSQETQYFGPGTRLLVL.

This clonotype has ten or more counts. The rearrangement joins TRBV28 to TRBJ1-6; unclear D gene. Deletions cut 7 bases from V and 0 bases from J, with 13 bases between. Germline CDR1 MDHEN, CDR2 SYDVKM. The CDR3 consists of 16 residues. CDR3 sequence: CASTSGPSSYNSPLHF. The CDR3 coding sequence is TGTGCCAGCACTTCCGGGCCCTCCTCCTATAATTCACCCCTCCACTTT.

This clonotype was observed many times. The DNA for the CDR3 is TGTGCCAGCAGTGAAAGGTTGGGACAGGGAGTTTGGAATCAGCCCCAGCATTTT. It is translated as CASSERLGQGVWNQPQHF. The chain is built from TRBV25-1 and TRBJ1-5, with 9 bases aligning to TRBD1. Germline V gives CDR1 MGHDK, CDR2 SYGVNS. This CDR3 comprises 18 residues. J gave up 4 bases and V 2 bases, and 12 bases lay outside the gene matches. Together with reference TRBV25-1 and TRBJ1-5, the CDR3 gives the full variable domain: EADIYQTPRYLVIGTGKKITLECSQTMGHDKMYWYQQDPGMELHLIHYSYGVNSTEKGDLSSESTVSRIRTEHFPLTLESARPSHTSQYLCASSERLGQGVWNQPQHFGDGTRLSIL.

This clonotype was detected a few times. The chain employs TRBV24-1 and TRBJ1-2; D is unresolved. Germline lookup yields CDR1 KGHDR and CDR2 SFDVKD. The germline V and J ends were trimmed by 4 bases and 7 bases, with 6 bases remaining between them. The CDR3 covers 11 residues. The CDR3 spells CATSDRSGYTF. CDR3 DNA: TGTGCCACCAGTGACAGGAGTGGCTACACCTTC.

In regard to this clonotype: A much larger clone differs from this one at a single base, so this may be a read error. The chain carries TRBV20-1 and TRBJ2-7, with D possibly TRBD2 on 5 matching bases. The CDR3 has 14 amino acids. CDR1 DFQATT and CDR2 SNEGSKA come from the germline V gene (reference sequence). Trimming took off 4 bases at V and 3 bases at J, with 16 bases between the two ends. CDR3 nucleotides: TGCAGTGCTACCAACGGACTGCGCGGCTACGAGCAGTACTTC. Encoded protein: CSATNGLRGYEQYF.

This clonotype was observed a handful of times. The J gene is TRBJ1-4, the V gene TRBV27, with TRBD1 identical over 10 bases. CDR1 and CDR2 (germline): MNHEY, SMNVEV (reference sequence). The CDR3 length is 14 residues. With V trimmed by 5 bases and J by 8 bases, 5 bases remained unmatched. The chain's CDR3 is CASSDRGRREKLFF. DNA of the CDR3: TGTGCCAGCAGTGACAGGGGGCGCCGGGAAAAACTGTTTTTT.

This clonotype came up a few times. V usage is TRBV7-9 and J usage is TRBJ2-3, with TRBD2 identical over 9 bases. V lost 5 bases and J lost 4; bases outside the gene matches: 7. The V gene's germline CDR1 is SEHNR and CDR2 FQNEAQ (reference sequence). The CDR3 extends over 15 amino acids. The CDR3 region is CASSPGLAGPDTQYF. The CDR3 coding sequence is TGTGCCAGCAGCCCGGGACTAGCAGGGCCAGATACGCAGTATTTT.

The chain joins TRBV5-8 to TRBJ1-5; weak D call: TRBD1 (5 bases). The CDR3 runs 16 residues. The V gene's germline CDR1 is SGHTS and CDR2 YDEGEE. Trimming removed 0 bases from V and 0 bases from J, with 10 bases in between. CDR3: CASSLGQGYSNQPQHF. The CDR3 DNA is TGTGCCAGCAGCTTGGGTCAGGGCTATAGCAATCAGCCCCAGCATTTT.

This clonotype was observed a few times. V is TRBV6-1 and J is TRBJ2-7; a possible D gene is TRBD2 (5 bases). CDR3 length: 13 residues. CDR1 and CDR2 (germline): MNHNS, SASEGT. V shed 5 bases and J shed 4 bases, with 12 bases lying between them. CDR3 amino acids: CASSPPSGYEQYF. In nucleotides, the CDR3 is TGTGCCAGCAGTCCCCCCTCGGGGTACGAGCAGTACTTC.

This clonotype came up many times. V gene TRBV10-2 combines with J gene TRBJ1-6; unclear D gene. The ends were cut back, 3 bases at V and 10 bases at J, with 13 bases in the middle. Germline values: CDR1 WSHSY, CDR2 SAAADI. The CDR3 consists of 14 residues. Here the CDR3 reads CASSDSSGESPLHF. CDR3 nucleotide sequence: TGCGCCAGCAGTGATTCGTCGGGAGAGTCACCCCTCCACTTT.

This clonotype showed up many times. J is TRBJ1-5 and V is TRBV2; the D gene is possibly TRBD1 (6 bases). V dropped 6 bases and J dropped 0 bases, with 12 bases sitting between them. Germline V gene data show CDR1 as SNHLY and CDR2 as FYNNEI. The CDR3 spans 15 residues. CDR3 nucleotides: TGTGCCAGCAGGGCAGGACAGTCTAGCAATCAGCCCCAGCATTTT. This translates into CASRAGQSSNQPQHF.

This clonotype was detected ten times or more. The chain carries TRBV11-2 and TRBJ1-2, with D perhaps TRBD1 (5 bases). The germline CDR1 and CDR2 sequences are SGHAT and FQNNGV. This CDR3 spans 12 amino acids. Deletions cut 4 bases from V and 6 bases from J, with 9 bases between. DNA of the CDR3: TGTGCCAGCAGCTGGGGGGGGGATGGCTACACCTTC. Its protein product is CASSWGGDGYTF.

This clonotype was seen many times. This chain links TRBV7-8 with TRBJ1-1, with D possibly TRBD1 on 5 matching bases. V was pared by 5 bases and J by 1 base, with 8 bases between. Germline V gene sequence: CDR1 SGHVS, CDR2 FQNEAQ. CDR3 length: 13 residues. CDR3 protein: CASSRQQNTEAFF. Here the CDR3 DNA reads TGTGCCAGCAGCCGACAGCAGAACACTGAAGCTTTCTTT.

This clonotype has at least ten counts. This chain uses TRBV7-3 with TRBJ2-1, with TRBD2 matching over 7 bases. The CDR3 totals 17 residues. Germline assignment: CDR1 SGHTA and CDR2 FQGTGA. The junction had 15 bases not matched to a gene; V was cut back by 1 base and J by 9 bases. The CDR3, as DNA: TGTGCCAGCAGCTTAAGCGGGTGGCGGGAGAGAGCGGTTGAGCAGTTCTTC. This codes for CASSLSGWRERAVEQFF.

Comment on this clonotype: A read error may explain this, as a much larger clone is one base away. The genes are TRBV6-4 and TRBJ2-7, with a weak D call TRBD1 (6 bases). The CDR3 extends over 12 amino acids. CDR1 is MRHNA and CDR2 is SNTAGT in the germline V gene. The V gene lost 7 bases and the J gene lost 2 bases, with 9 bases spanning the gap. The CDR3 here is CASIDRPYEQYF. The CDR3 DNA reads as TGTGCCAGCATAGACAGGCCCTACGAGCAGTACTTC.

This clonotype was recorded at least ten times. The chain joins TRBV5-1 to TRBJ1-2; the match to TRBD1 covers 9 bases. V lost 4 bases, J lost 4 bases, and 11 bases stayed unmatched. The CDR3 runs 16 residues. In germline, CDR1 is SGHRS, CDR2 YFSETQ. This CDR3 reads CASSNPGQGLTYGYTF. The CDR3 region has the DNA TGCGCCAGCAGCAATCCGGGACAGGGTCTTACCTATGGCTACACCTTC.

This clonotype was seen ten or more times. CDR3 nucleotide sequence: TGTGCCAGCAGTTCAGCGACCGGGACGGGTTTCTCCTACGAGCAGTACTTC. Translation gives CASSSATGTGFSYEQYF. The chain is built from TRBV28 and TRBJ2-7; D possibly matches TRBD1 or TRBD2 (5 bases each). Germline V CDR1 and CDR2: MDHEN, SYDVKM. V was clipped by 4 bases and J by 0 bases, with 19 bases between them. CDR3 length: 17 residues.